A selection of T cell receptor beta chains follows, all from one sample in a study of shared clonotypes between healthy human individuals. Clones were read by immunoSEQ multiplex PCR, and TCRdb kept only the in-frame ones, dropping some. The sample yields about 2.2 million clones, about 94% seen once. The sequencing input was naive CD8+ T cells from PBMCs. The receptors were gathered from a man aged 18 to 35 in good health. Some clones in this sample may be carry-over from other donors' samples. The CDR3 runs from the conserved cysteine through the conserved F or W. The D gene is left open where the match is weak. A clone size is listed for some rows: how often the clone was seen (once, few, many), or a class if it is expanded.

J gene: TRBJ2-5; clone size: -; D gene: -; V gene: TRBV5-1; CDR3 protein: CASSLWNPRGVETQYF; CDR3 DNA: TGCGCCAGCAGCTTGTGGAACCCGAGGGGGGTTGAGACCCAGTACTTC
J gene: TRBJ2-2; clone size: -; D gene: TRBD2; V gene: TRBV7-2; CDR3 protein: CASSLVPSGRWSTGELFF; CDR3 DNA: TGTGCCAGCAGCTTAGTCCCTAGCGGGAGGTGGAGCACCGGGGAGCTGTTTTTT
J gene: TRBJ2-3; clone size: once; D gene: TRBD1; V gene: TRBV7-9; CDR3 protein: CASSPTPDRYTQYF; CDR3 DNA: TGTGCCAGCAGCCCAACACCGGACAGGTATACGCAGTATTTT
J gene: TRBJ2-7; clone size: few; D gene: TRBD2; V gene: TRBV18; CDR3 protein: CASTGTSGATYEQYF; CDR3 DNA: TGTGCCAGCACCGGGACTAGCGGGGCCACCTACGAGCAGTACTTC
J gene: TRBJ1-2; clone size: -; D gene: TRBD1; V gene: TRBV28; CDR3 protein: CASSPTGTGRYGYTF; CDR3 DNA: TGTGCCAGCAGTCCCACCGGGACAGGGCGATATGGCTACACCTTC
J gene: TRBJ2-1; clone size: -; D gene: TRBD2; V gene: TRBV27; CDR3 protein: CASSFSSGRGLDEQFF; CDR3 DNA: TGTGCCAGCAGTTTCTCCAGCGGGAGGGGGCTCGATGAGCAGTTCTTC
J gene: TRBJ2-1; clone size: -; D gene: TRBD2; V gene: TRBV9; CDR3 protein: CASSGSGGLVEQFF; CDR3 DNA: TGTGCCAGCAGCGGGTCGGGAGGGTTGGTTGAGCAGTTCTTC
J gene: TRBJ2-1; clone size: -; D gene: -; V gene: TRBV29-1; CDR3 protein: CSVEPRQGFGQFF; CDR3 DNA: TGCAGCGTTGAACCGCGTCAGGGTTTCGGGCAGTTCTTC
J gene: TRBJ2-1; clone size: -; D gene: -; V gene: TRBV4-1; CDR3 protein: CASSQARARDEQFF; CDR3 DNA: TGCGCCAGCAGCCAAGCTCGGGCCAGGGATGAGCAGTTCTTC
J gene: TRBJ2-2; clone size: -; D gene: TRBD2; V gene: TRBV9; CDR3 protein: CASSDYRGSGRPIGTGELFF; CDR3 DNA: TGTGCCAGCAGCGACTACCGAGGGAGCGGGAGGCCGATTGGGACCGGGGAGCTGTTTTTT
J gene: TRBJ2-7; clone size: -; D gene: TRBD1; V gene: TRBV28; CDR3 protein: CASSLMLPGQELAIYEQYF; CDR3 DNA: TGTGCCAGCAGTTTAATGCTCCCTGGACAGGAGTTGGCGATCTACGAGCAGTACTTC
J gene: TRBJ2-2; clone size: -; D gene: TRBD1; V gene: TRBV4-1; CDR3 protein: CASSRATGVSGELFF; CDR3 DNA: TGCGCCAGCAGCCGAGCTACAGGGGTTTCCGGGGAGCTGTTTTTT
J gene: TRBJ2-2; clone size: -; D gene: -; V gene: TRBV19; CDR3 protein: CASSPGRGFRSGELFF; CDR3 DNA: TGTGCCAGTAGCCCGGGTCGGGGGTTTCGGTCCGGGGAGCTGTTTTTT
J gene: TRBJ1-2; clone size: -; D gene: TRBD1; V gene: TRBV10-3; CDR3 protein: CAISEAGTASNYGYTF; CDR3 DNA: TGTGCCATCAGTGAAGCCGGGACAGCCTCTAACTATGGCTACACCTTC
J gene: TRBJ2-2; clone size: -; D gene: -; V gene: TRBV28; CDR3 protein: CASSLAGRAGELFF; CDR3 DNA: TGTGCCAGCAGTTTGGCAGGGCGGGCCGGGGAGCTGTTTTTT
J gene: TRBJ2-2; clone size: once; D gene: TRBD2; V gene: TRBV27; CDR3 protein: CASSLVWREGLLSGELFF; CDR3 DNA: TGTGCCAGCAGTTTGGTATGGAGGGAGGGCCTTTTGTCCGGGGAGCTGTTTTTT
J gene: TRBJ2-5; clone size: -; D gene: TRBD1; V gene: TRBV9; CDR3 protein: CASSFGQEGETQYF; CDR3 DNA: TGTGCCAGCAGCTTTGGACAGGAAGGAGAGACCCAGTACTTC
J gene: TRBJ1-1; clone size: -; D gene: TRBD1; V gene: TRBV30; CDR3 protein: CAWSVPGGNTEAFF; CDR3 DNA: TGTGCCTGGAGTGTACCAGGGGGGAACACTGAAGCTTTCTTT
J gene: TRBJ2-7; clone size: -; D gene: TRBD2; V gene: TRBV4-1; CDR3 protein: CASSQALGTSGEQYF; CDR3 DNA: TGCGCCAGCAGCCAAGCCCTCGGGACTAGCGGAGAGCAGTACTTC
J gene: TRBJ2-7; clone size: once; D gene: -; V gene: TRBV29-1; CDR3 protein: CSVDGGNEQYF; CDR3 DNA: TGCAGCGTTGATGGGGGAAACGAGCAGTACTTC
J gene: TRBJ2-1; clone size: -; D gene: -; V gene: TRBV5-6; CDR3 protein: CASSLVPGKGNEQFF; CDR3 DNA: TGTGCCAGCAGCTTGGTTCCGGGTAAGGGCAATGAGCAGTTCTTC
J gene: TRBJ2-7; clone size: once; D gene: -; V gene: TRBV6-1; CDR3 protein: CAISKGVHEQYF; CDR3 DNA: TGTGCCATCAGCAAGGGTGTCCACGAGCAGTACTTC